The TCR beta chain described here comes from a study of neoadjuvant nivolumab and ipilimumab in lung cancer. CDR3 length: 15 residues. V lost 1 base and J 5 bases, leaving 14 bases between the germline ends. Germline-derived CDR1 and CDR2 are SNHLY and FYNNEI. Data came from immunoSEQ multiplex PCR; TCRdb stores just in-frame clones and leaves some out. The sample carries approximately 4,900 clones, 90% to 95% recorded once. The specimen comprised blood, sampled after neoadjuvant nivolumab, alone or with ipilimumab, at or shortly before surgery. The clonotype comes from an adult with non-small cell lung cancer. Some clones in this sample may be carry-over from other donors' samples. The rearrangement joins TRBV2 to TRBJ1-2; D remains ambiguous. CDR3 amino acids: CASSEVPARVYGYTF. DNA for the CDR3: TGTGCCAGCAGTGAAGTACCGGCCCGGGTTTATGGCTACACCTTC.